This TCR beta chain was identified in a study of blood T cell repertoires in COVID-19. Study as a whole: The origin of the acute and convalescent COVID-19 samples was the United States, Italy and Spain. PBMCs, B-cell-depleted T cells, or T cells were the source of the cDNA or gDNA that made up the material.

Source study methods: Amplification with reference gene primers provided the estimates of nucleated cell counts. Generated by immunoSEQ multiplex PCR, the TCRdb table keeps only in-frame clones and is missing some. V, J and clone size are taken as reported in that table, and D and trimming were inferred from the DNA itself. The sample has about 98,000 clones, nearly 90% seen once. Losses at the gene ends were 2 bases for V and 4 bases for J; bases not matched to a gene: 7. CDR1 and CDR2 from the germline V gene are SGHRS and YFSETQ. The CDR3 totals 16 residues. The V call is TRBV5-1, the J call TRBJ2-2, with 8 bases identical to TRBD1. The sample taken for sequencing was peripheral blood. The origin of this receptor is a man aged 65 to 85 with acute or convalescent COVID-19. CDR3 DNA sequence: TGCGCCAGCAGCTTCACCGGACAGGGAGGCACCGGGGAGCTGTTTTTT. It codes for CASSFTGQGGTGELFF.